The 9 T cell receptor beta chains reported below all come from one sample, sequenced in a study of T cell changes during pregnancy in multiple sclerosis. Measured with immunoSEQ multiplex PCR; TCRdb has only the in-frame clones, and not every one. The table records about 60,000 clones, around 96% of them present only once. Sequencing used CD8+ T cells from peripheral blood mononuclear cells, obtained after pregnancy. The receptors come from a female donor with multiple sclerosis, enrolled in a pregnancy study.

J is TRBJ2-1 and V is TRBV11-3; D is possibly TRBD2 (6 bases). The CDR3 extends over 13 amino acids. Germline CDR1 and CDR2: SGHNT and YENEEA. Trimming pared 2 bases from V and 8 bases from J, leaving 10 bases between. DNA for the CDR3: TGTGCCAGCAGCTTACGACTAGGAGATGAGCAGTTCTTC. This codes for CASSLRLGDEQFF.

The chain uses TRBV5-5 and TRBJ2-7; TRBD1 agrees at 10 bases. V was clipped by 4 bases and J by 7 bases; unmatched bases: 11. CDR1 and CDR2 (germline): SGHKS, YYEKEE (reference sequence). This CDR3 comprises 15 residues. CDR3 sequence reads: CASSPRRQGAGEQYF. CDR3 sequence (DNA): TGTGCCAGCAGCCCCCGGAGACAGGGGGCGGGGGAGCAGTACTTC. Drawing the rest from reference TRBV5-5 and TRBJ2-7, the complete variable domain is DAGVTQSPTHLIKTRGQQVTLRCSPISGHKSVSWYQQVLGQGPQFIFQYYEKEERGRGNFPDRFSARQFPNYSSELNVNALLLGDSALYLCASSPRRQGAGEQYFGPGTRLTVT.

J is TRBJ1-5 and V is TRBV19, with 7 bases lining up with TRBD1. The CDR3 spans 15 residues. Germline lookup yields CDR1 LNHDA and CDR2 SQIVND (reference sequence). Trimming took 3 bases from V and 2 from J; bases not matched to a gene: 4. The CDR3 DNA sequence: TGTGCCAGTAGTATTAGACAGGGCGGCAATCAGCCCCAGCATTTT. This translates into CASSIRQGGNQPQHF.

This chain links TRBV18 with TRBJ1-4; 7 bases line up with TRBD1. V shed 5 bases and J 8 bases; nucleotides not matched to a gene: 17. The CDR3 is 17 amino acids. Germline V CDR1 and CDR2: KGHSH, LQKENI. In DNA form, the CDR3 reads TGTGCCAGCTCAACACGCCCAAGGGGGCGCAAAGACGAAAAACTGTTTTTT. Its protein is CASSTRPRGRKDEKLFF. The variable domain in full, with the rest retrieved from reference TRBV18 and TRBJ1-4, is NAGVMQNPRHLVRRRGQEARLRCSPMKGHSHVYWYRQLPEEGLKFMVYLQKENIIDESGMPKERFSAEFPKEGPSILRIQQVVRGDSAAYFCASSTRPRGRKDEKLFFGSGTQLSVL.

The rearrangement uses TRBV28 and TRBJ2-3; 8 nucleotides line up with TRBD1. Germline values: CDR1 MDHEN, CDR2 SYDVKM. Germline trimming cut 5 bases from V and 3 bases from J; bases unmatched to any gene: 7. This CDR3 has 15 residues. CDR3 sequence: CASSQTGEKTDTQYF. Here the CDR3 DNA reads TGTGCCAGCAGTCAGACAGGGGAGAAAACAGATACGCAGTATTTT.

In its sample, this clone was seen once. The rearrangement joins TRBV5-4 to TRBJ2-5, with D perhaps matching TRBD2 (5 bases). CDR1 and CDR2 from the germline V gene are SGHNT and YYREEE (reference sequence). V shed 2 bases and J shed 1 base, with 18 bases lying between them. This CDR3 has 17 amino acids. The CDR3 loop reads CASSFISGIRGQETQYF. The CDR3 DNA sequence: TGTGCCAGCAGCTTCATATCGGGAATTCGGGGCCAAGAGACCCAGTACTTC.

The rearrangement links TRBV28 to TRBJ2-7; TRBD2 matches 7 bases. This CDR3 has 19 amino acids. Germline-derived CDR1 and CDR2 are MDHEN and SYDVKM. V lost 5 bases and J lost 2; bases outside the gene matches: 21. The CDR3 DNA sequence: TGTGCCAGCAGTCACCCCGTCCCCGGTCCCGAGCGGGGAACCTACGAGCAGTACTTC. Its translation is CASSHPVPGPERGTYEQYF.

The chain employs TRBV29-1 and TRBJ2-3; 9 bases are shared with TRBD1. The V gene's germline CDR1 is SQVTM and CDR2 ANQGSEA. The V and J ends lost 3 bases and 3 bases, in that order; junction bases with no gene match: 7. CDR3 length equals 15 residues. CDR3 nucleotides: TGCAGCGTTGAGAGGATCGGACAGGGGACAGATACGCAGTATTTT. Translated, it gives CSVERIGQGTDTQYF.

This sequence joins TRBV27 and TRBJ1-1; 8 positions agree with TRBD1. The trim removed 6 bases at V and 6 bases at J, leaving 9 bases unmatched. The germline gives CDR1 MNHEY, CDR2 SMNVEV (reference sequence). CDR3 length equals 14 residues. CDR3 in amino acids: CASRSPDRDAEAFF. The CDR3 DNA reads as TGTGCCAGCAGATCCCCGGACAGGGACGCTGAAGCTTTCTTT.